This T cell receptor (beta chain) was profiled in a study of T cell responses to AZD1222 COVID-19 vaccine. Repertoires were generated with immunoSEQ multiplex PCR, while TCRdb's copy carries only in-frame clones and drops some. The data show around 200,000 clones, 85% to 95% seen once. Overall study results and limits: The donors showed a predominance of white British ancestry and of females, with possible underestimation of clonal diversity. Recipients of AZD1222 seropositive at baseline numbered only 5 to 7. Following two doses of AZD1222, Spike-specific TCR breadth and depth rose.

Trimming removed 5 bases at V and 3 bases at J, with 17 bases between. From germline, CDR1 is MDHEN and CDR2 SYDVKM. The CDR3 runs to 16 residues. As to this clone: Its target is not known.

The chain uses TRBV28 and TRBJ1-3; no firm D call. The sample in question was peripheral blood, obtained 28 days after the second AZD1222 dose. The TCR comes from an adult who received the AZD1222 COVID-19 vaccine. DNA of the CDR3: TGTGCCAGCAGTCCCTTTTCAATAGGGAGTGGAAACACCATATATTTT. Amino acid sequence: CASSPFSIGSGNTIYF. Based on the CDR3 plus reference TRBV28 and TRBJ1-3, the full variable domain is DVKVTQSSRYLVKRTGEKVFLECVQDMDHENMFWYRQDPGLGLRLIYFSYDVKMKEKGDIPEGYSVSREKKERFSLILESASTNQTSMYLCASSPFSIGSGNTIYFGEGSWLTVV.